This T cell receptor (beta chain) originates from a study of T cell repertoires in cytomegalovirus infection. Germline CDR1 and CDR2: MDHEN and SYDVKM. This CDR3 has 13 residues. V lost 7 bases, J lost 2 bases, and 9 bases lay in between. In TCRdb, the reads were re-called with MiXCR into one record per CDR3 protein. Of some 300,000 distinct CDR3 sequences in the sample, under 20% were seen once. This clonotype was detected many times. No antigen is known for it. Study-level findings and limits: HLA-C-restricted, CMV-specific TCR beta clonotypes were dominant ex vivo. Cumulative public TCR beta family frequency identified carriers of CMV plus the relevant HLA.

The chain joins TRBV28 to TRBJ1-5; D ambiguous. This clonotype was sampled from a human donor in good health (CMV status not recorded). Some clones in this sample may be carry-over from other donors' samples. Sequencing input: PBMCs. The CDR3 reads CASTWGGNQPQHF. The CDR3 DNA reads as TGTGCCAGCACGTGGGGAGGCAATCAGCCCCAGCATTTT.